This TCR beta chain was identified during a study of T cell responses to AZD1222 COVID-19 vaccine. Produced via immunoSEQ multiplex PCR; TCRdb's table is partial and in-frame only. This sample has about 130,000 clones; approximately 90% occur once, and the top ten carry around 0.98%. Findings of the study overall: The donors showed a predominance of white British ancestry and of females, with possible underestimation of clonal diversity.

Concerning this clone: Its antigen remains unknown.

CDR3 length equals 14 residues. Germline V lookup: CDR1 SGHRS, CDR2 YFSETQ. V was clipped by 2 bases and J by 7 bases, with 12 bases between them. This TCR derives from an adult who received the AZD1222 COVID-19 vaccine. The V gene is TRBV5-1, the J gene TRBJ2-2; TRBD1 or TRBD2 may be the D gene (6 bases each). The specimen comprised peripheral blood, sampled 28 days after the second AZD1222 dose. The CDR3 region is CASSFGGAGGELFF. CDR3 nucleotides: TGCGCCAGCAGCTTCGGGGGCGCGGGCGGGGAGCTGTTTTTT.